This TCR beta chain comes out of a study of metastatic and nonmetastatic thyroid tumors. Study-wide points: Reportedly, malignant thyroid tumors had significantly higher TCR beta diversity than benign nodules, in blood and tumor.

No treatment of any kind had been given to any patient before thyroid surgery. There are 12 residues in the CDR3. V was trimmed by 10 bases and J by 6 bases, leaving 16 bases between them. CDR1 is MNHEY and CDR2 is SVGEGT in the germline V gene. This clone was counted at least ten times. Its antigen is as yet unknown. Authors' analysis steps: Clinicopathological groups of papillary thyroid cancer showed CDR3 differences that were used to build a distant-metastasis classifier. TCRdb redid the clone calls on the PCR reads using MiXCR. Clone size and V and J calls follow TCRdb, not the original study. The sample contains approximately 44,000 clones, 25% to 35% of which appear only once.

This TCR was recovered from a male donor with papillary thyroid cancer or a benign thyroid nodule (not recorded which). Some clones in this sample may be carry-over from other donors' samples. J is TRBJ2-7 and V is TRBV6-2 or TRBV6-3; perhaps TRBD2 as D (6 bases). The sequencing sample was made of blood. The CDR3 DNA reads TGTGCCACTCGCGGGCGGGGCGGCGAGCAGTACTTC. Translating it yields CATRGRGGEQYF.